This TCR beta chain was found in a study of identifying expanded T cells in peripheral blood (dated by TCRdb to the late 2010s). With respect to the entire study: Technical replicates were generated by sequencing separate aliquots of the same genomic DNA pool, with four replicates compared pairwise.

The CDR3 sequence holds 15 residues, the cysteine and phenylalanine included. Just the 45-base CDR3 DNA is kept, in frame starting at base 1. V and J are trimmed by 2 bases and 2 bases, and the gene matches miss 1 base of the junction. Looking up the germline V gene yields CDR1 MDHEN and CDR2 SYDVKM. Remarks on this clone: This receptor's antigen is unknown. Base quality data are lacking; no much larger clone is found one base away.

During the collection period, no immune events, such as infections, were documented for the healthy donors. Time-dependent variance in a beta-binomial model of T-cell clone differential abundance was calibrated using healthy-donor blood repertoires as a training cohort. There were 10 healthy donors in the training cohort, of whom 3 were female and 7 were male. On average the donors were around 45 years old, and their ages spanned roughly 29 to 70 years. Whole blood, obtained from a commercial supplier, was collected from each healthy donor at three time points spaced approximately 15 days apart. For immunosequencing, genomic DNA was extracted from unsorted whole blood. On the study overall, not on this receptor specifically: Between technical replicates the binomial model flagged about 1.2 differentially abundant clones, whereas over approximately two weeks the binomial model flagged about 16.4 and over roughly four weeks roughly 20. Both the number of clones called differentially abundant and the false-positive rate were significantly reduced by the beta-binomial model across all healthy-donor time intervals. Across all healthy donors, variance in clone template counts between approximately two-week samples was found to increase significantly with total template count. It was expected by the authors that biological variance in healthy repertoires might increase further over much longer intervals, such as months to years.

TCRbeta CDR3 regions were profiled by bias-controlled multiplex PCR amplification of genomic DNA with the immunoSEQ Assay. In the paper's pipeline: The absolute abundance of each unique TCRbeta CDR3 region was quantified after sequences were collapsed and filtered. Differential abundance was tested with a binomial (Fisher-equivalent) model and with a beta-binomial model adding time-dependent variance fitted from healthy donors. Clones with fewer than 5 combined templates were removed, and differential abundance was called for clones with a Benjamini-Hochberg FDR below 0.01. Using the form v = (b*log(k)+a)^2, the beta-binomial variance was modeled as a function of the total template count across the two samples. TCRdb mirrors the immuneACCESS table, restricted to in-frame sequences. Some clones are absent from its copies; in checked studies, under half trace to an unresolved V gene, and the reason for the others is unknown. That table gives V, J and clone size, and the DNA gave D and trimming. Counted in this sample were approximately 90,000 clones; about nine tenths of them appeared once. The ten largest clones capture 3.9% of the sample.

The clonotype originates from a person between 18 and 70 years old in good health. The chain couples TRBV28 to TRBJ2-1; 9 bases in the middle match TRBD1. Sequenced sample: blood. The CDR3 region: CASSLGDRAYNEQFF. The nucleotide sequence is TGTGCCAGCAGTTTAGGGGACAGGGCCTACAATGAGCAGTTCTTC.